One sample yielded the 25 T cell receptor beta chains listed below, sequenced in a study of long-term antiretroviral therapy in people with HIV. The authors ran the immunoSEQ assay, v3.0, at survey level. Measured with immunoSEQ multiplex PCR; TCRdb has only the in-frame clones, and not every one. The repertoire holds around 4,400 clones, with more than 75% as singletons. This material consisted of unsorted PBMCs, taken 1.3 years after starting antiretroviral therapy. The origin of the receptors is a woman in her forties or fifties with HIV.

The chain is built from TRBV9 and TRBJ2-5; D tentatively reads TRBD1 or TRBD2 (6 bases each). The CDR3 runs to 17 residues. Germline assignment: CDR1 SGDLS and CDR2 YYNGEE. Trimming took off 4 bases at V and 5 bases at J, with 24 bases between the two ends. The CDR3 reads CASSPGWGAGGVETQYF. CDR3 in DNA: TGTGCCAGCAGCCCAGGGTGGGGGGCCGGAGGGGTCGAGACCCAGTACTTC.

The chain employs TRBV9 and TRBJ1-2, with 7 bases matching TRBD1. The CDR3 has 15 residues. Germline values: CDR1 SGDLS, CDR2 YYNGEE. The junction had 5 bases not matched to a gene; V was cut back by 0 bases and J by 3 bases. CDR3 amino acids: CASSVDDRADYGYTF. DNA for the CDR3: TGTGCCAGCAGCGTAGATGACAGGGCGGACTATGGCTACACCTTC.

V gene TRBV7-9 combines with J gene TRBJ2-3, with 8 bases fitting TRBD2. Germline V gene data show CDR1 as SEHNR and CDR2 as FQNEAQ (reference sequence). V lost 1 base to trimming and J lost 0 bases; unmatched junction nucleotides: 6. The CDR3 covers 17 residues. CDR3 amino acids: CASSLDVASGSTDTQYF. In DNA, the CDR3 is TGTGCCAGCAGCTTAGATGTGGCTAGCGGGAGCACAGATACGCAGTATTTT.

CDR3 bases: TGTGCCAGCAGCTCCACAGGGCTCTCCGAGCAGTACTTC. Translation gives CASSSTGLSEQYF. The V call is TRBV7-6, the J call TRBJ2-7, with D perhaps TRBD1 (6 bases). V was shortened by 4 bases and J by 6 bases, with 13 bases between the two germline ends. Germline-derived CDR1 and CDR2 are SGHVS and FNYEAQ. The CDR3 loop spans 13 amino acids.

The chain carries TRBV2 and TRBJ1-3; TRBD1 agrees at 11 bases. The CDR3 length is 16 residues. After removal of 3 bases from V and 4 bases from J, the junction contained 5 bases not matched to a gene. The germline CDR1 and CDR2 sequences are SNHLY and FYNNEI. CDR3 sequence (DNA): TGTGCCAGCAGTGAGCGGACAGGGGGCGCAGGAAACACCATATATTTT. Encoded protein: CASSERTGGAGNTIYF.

The chain employs TRBV6-8 and TRBJ1-2; a weak D match, TRBD1 (5 bases). CDR3 length equals 15 residues. V was clipped by 10 bases and J by 3 bases, with 21 bases between them. Per the germline V gene, CDR1 is MNHGY and CDR2 is SAAAGT. CDR3 sequence reads: CANPGSGGSDYGYTF. DNA of the CDR3: TGTGCCAACCCCGGTTCTGGGGGTTCGGACTATGGCTACACCTTC.

The genes are TRBV21-1 and TRBJ1-5. TRBV21-1 is a documented pseudogene. The CDR3 runs to 12 residues. The CDR3 loop is CASSRGVQPQHF. CDR3 DNA: TGTGCCAGCAGTCGAGGGGTTCAGCCCCAGCATTTT.

The chain combines TRBV7-3 with TRBJ2-1, with 10 bases matching TRBD2. In germline, CDR1 is SGHTA, CDR2 FQGTGA. With 4 bases clipped from V and 9 bases from J, the junction kept 6 bases outside the gene matches. The CDR3 length is 14 residues. The CDR3: CASSSRAGGGEQFF. CDR3 DNA sequence: TGTGCCAGCAGCTCCCGAGCGGGGGGGGGTGAGCAGTTCTTC.

CDR3 in amino acids: CASSSQGGNQPQHF. The CDR3 DNA reads as TGTGCCAGCAGTTCGCAGGGAGGCAATCAGCCCCAGCATTTT. This chain joins TRBV27 and TRBJ1-5; TRBD1 is a possible D gene (5 bases). Germline CDR1 reads MNHEY; CDR2 reads SMNVEV (reference sequence). The CDR3 consists of 14 residues. With 4 bases removed from V and 2 bases from J, the gap between germline ends came to 9 bases.

This chain joins TRBV5-5 and TRBJ2-2, with D hard to call. The germline CDR1 and CDR2 sequences are SGHKS and YYEKEE (reference sequence). The V gene lost 7 bases and the J gene lost 1 base, with 8 bases spanning the gap. The CDR3 runs to 13 residues. CDR3 bases: TGTGCCAGCGAGGCGCGGAACACCGGGGAGCTGTTTTTT. Its translation is CASEARNTGELFF.

The chain links TRBV7-8 to TRBJ1-1; D remains ambiguous. The V end was cut by 3 bases, the J end by 9 bases, with 11 bases between. The CDR3 consists of 12 residues. In germline, CDR1 is SGHVS, CDR2 FQNEAQ. CDR3: CASSFGGRQAFF. As DNA, the CDR3 is TGTGCCAGCAGCTTCGGAGGGCGACAAGCTTTCTTT.

The chain joins TRBV4-1 to TRBJ1-4; D is unclear. Trimming shortened V by 6 bases and J by 4 bases, and 15 bases separated the two germline ends. The CDR3 covers 15 residues. From germline, CDR1 is MGHRA and CDR2 YSYEKL. The CDR3 region is CASSQSPSRNEKLFF. The CDR3 DNA sequence: TGCGCCAGCAGTCAAAGTCCCTCCCGTAATGAAAAACTGTTTTTT.

The genes are TRBV5-1 and TRBJ1-2, with TRBD1 matching 7 bases. CDR3 length equals 15 residues. V lost 4 bases to trimming and J lost 4 bases; unmatched junction nucleotides: 10. Germline lookup yields CDR1 SGHRS and CDR2 YFSETQ. As DNA, the CDR3 is TGCGCCAGCAGCAGAACAGGGGAAACGGGCTATGGCTACACCTTC. Translating it yields CASSRTGETGYGYTF.

The chain uses TRBV7-6 and TRBJ2-3; D unresolved. The CDR3 loop spans 16 amino acids. Germline CDR1 SGHVS, CDR2 FNYEAQ. V gave up 5 bases and J gave up 1 base, with 16 bases separating them. CDR3 sequence reads: CASSPGGVRGTDTQYF. CDR3 DNA sequence: TGTGCCAGCAGCCCTGGTGGGGTTCGGGGCACAGATACGCAGTATTTT.

This clone was counted a single time. The V and J genes are TRBV10-1 and TRBJ2-7; 9 bases line up with TRBD1. CDR1 and CDR2 (germline): WNHNN, SYGVQD (reference sequence). CDR3 length: 16 residues. The trim removed 2 bases at V and 2 bases at J, leaving 7 bases unmatched. CDR3 coding DNA: TGCGCCAGCAGTGAGGGCCGGGACAGGGCTACCTACGAGCAGTACTTC. Translating it yields CASSEGRDRATYEQYF.

The chain combines TRBV29-1 with TRBJ2-3; 11 bases are a match to TRBD2. The V gene end was trimmed by 6 bases and the J gene end by 3 bases; junction bases not matched to a gene: 14. This CDR3 comprises 17 residues. The germline V gene has CDR1 SQVTM and CDR2 ANQGSEA. The CDR3 DNA reads as TGCAGCGTGACGGAACTAGCGGGGGCCGCCCGGACAGATACGCAGTATTTT. As protein: CSVTELAGAARTDTQYF.

V is TRBV5-4 and J is TRBJ2-5; 11 positions match TRBD1. Germline CDR1 and CDR2: SGHNT and YYREEE (reference sequence). The CDR3 contains 15 residues. With V trimmed by 4 bases and J by 2 bases, 4 bases remained unmatched. The CDR3 is CASSEDRGRQETQYF. CDR3 DNA: TGTGCCAGCAGCGAGGACAGGGGGCGGCAAGAGACCCAGTACTTC.

The V and J genes are TRBV2 and TRBJ2-6, with 7 bases identical to TRBD1. The CDR3 has 18 residues. Germline lookup yields CDR1 SNHLY and CDR2 FYNNEI. Trimming at V came to 6 bases and at J to 1 base, leaving 12 bases not matched to a gene. In nucleotides, the CDR3 is TGTGCCAGCAGACGAGGGGGCGCAGTTTCGTCTGGGGCCAACGTCCTGACTTTC. Its protein product is CASRRGGAVSSGANVLTF.

The chain is built from TRBV7-2 and TRBJ2-1; 9 nucleotides align to TRBD2. The V gene's germline CDR1 is SGHTA and CDR2 FQGNSA. The CDR3 covers 16 residues. Losses at the gene ends were 1 base for V and 7 bases for J; bases not matched to a gene: 8. For the CDR3, the DNA is TGTGCCAGCAGCTTAGAAAGGTCTAGCGGGGAGAATGAGCAGTTCTTC. Its protein is CASSLERSSGENEQFF.

V usage is TRBV6-5 and J usage is TRBJ2-5, with D possibly being TRBD2 (5 bases). The V gene's germline CDR1 is MNHEY and CDR2 SVGAGI. The CDR3 consists of 14 residues. V lost 4 bases, J lost 1 base, and 10 bases lay in between. Here the CDR3 reads CASSSAGLQETQYF. Written as DNA, the CDR3 is TGTGCCAGCAGTTCGGCGGGCCTCCAAGAGACCCAGTACTTC.

The chain combines TRBV7-8 with TRBJ2-1, with TRBD2 matching 8 bases. V lost 7 bases, J lost 0 bases, and 5 bases stayed unmatched. Germline CDR1 is SGHVS and CDR2 is FQNEAQ. The CDR3 spans 15 residues. The CDR3 region has the DNA TGTGCCAGCATCCGTAGCGGGAACTCCTACAATGAGCAGTTCTTC. It translates to CASIRSGNSYNEQFF.

The V gene is TRBV2, the J gene TRBJ1-2; 7 bases are a match to TRBD1. The germline V gene has CDR1 SNHLY and CDR2 FYNNEI. V gave up 5 bases and J gave up 0 bases; unmatched junction bases: 3. The CDR3 is 14 amino acids. The CDR3 nucleotides are TGTGCCAGCAGTACCCAGGGGGCTAACTATGGCTACACCTTC. Translation: CASSTQGANYGYTF.

The chain links TRBV19 to TRBJ1-5; 9 bases line up with TRBD1. CDR3 length equals 16 residues. The V and J ends lost 6 bases and 6 bases, in that order; junction bases with no gene match: 12. Germline V gene data show CDR1 as LNHDA and CDR2 as SQIVND (reference sequence). CDR3 nucleotide sequence: TGTGCCAGTAGACGATGGACAGGGGACCGATCTCAGCCCCAGCATTTT. As protein: CASRRWTGDRSQPQHF.

This chain joins TRBV2 and TRBJ2-1, with TRBD1 matching over 10 bases. Germline CDR1 SNHLY, CDR2 FYNNEI. Trimming at V came to 6 bases and at J to 1 base, leaving 9 bases not matched to a gene. The CDR3 consists of 17 residues. The CDR3 protein is CASRADRGLLSYNEQFF. The DNA of the CDR3 is TGTGCCAGCAGGGCCGACAGGGGGCTCCTATCCTACAATGAGCAGTTCTTC.

The chain has TRBV30 and TRBJ2-5; 13 nucleotides align to TRBD2. This CDR3 comprises 16 residues. Per the germline V gene, CDR1 is GTSNPN and CDR2 is SVGIG (reference sequence). Trimming took 1 base from V and 0 from J; bases not matched to a gene: 2. This chain's CDR3 is CAWSGGLAGHQETQYF. The DNA of the CDR3 is TGTGCCTGGAGTGGGGGACTAGCGGGGCACCAAGAGACCCAGTACTTC.